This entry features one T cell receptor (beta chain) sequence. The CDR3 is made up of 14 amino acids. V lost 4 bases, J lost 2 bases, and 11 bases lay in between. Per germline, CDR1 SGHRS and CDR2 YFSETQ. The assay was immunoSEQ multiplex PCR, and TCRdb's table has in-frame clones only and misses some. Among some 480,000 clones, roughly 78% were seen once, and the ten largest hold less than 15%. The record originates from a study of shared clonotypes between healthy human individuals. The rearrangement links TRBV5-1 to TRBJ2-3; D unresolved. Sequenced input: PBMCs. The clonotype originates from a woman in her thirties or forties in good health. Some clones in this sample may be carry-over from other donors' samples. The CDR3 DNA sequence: TGCGCCAGCAGCAAGGACGGTTCCACAGATACGCAGTATTTT. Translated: CASSKDGSTDTQYF.